This T cell receptor beta chain was profiled in a study of blood T cell repertoires in COVID-19. CDR3 length: 15 amino acids. Germline CDR1 reads MNHEY; CDR2 reads SMNVEV (reference sequence). The V and J ends lost 0 bases and 5 bases, in that order; junction bases with no gene match: 2. Produced via immunoSEQ multiplex PCR; TCRdb's table is partial and in-frame only. The sample consists of 110,000 or so clones, roughly 80% of them appearing once. Turning to this clone: The same CDR3 is also encoded by other DNA sequences in this sample.

This TCR came from a woman between 65 and 79 years old with acute or convalescent COVID-19. J is TRBJ1-5 and V is TRBV27; 9 bases are a match to TRBD1. The sample taken for sequencing was peripheral blood. CDR3 loop: CASSLSGQGYQPQHF. The CDR3 bases are TGTGCCAGCAGTTTATCGGGACAGGGCTATCAGCCCCAGCATTTT.